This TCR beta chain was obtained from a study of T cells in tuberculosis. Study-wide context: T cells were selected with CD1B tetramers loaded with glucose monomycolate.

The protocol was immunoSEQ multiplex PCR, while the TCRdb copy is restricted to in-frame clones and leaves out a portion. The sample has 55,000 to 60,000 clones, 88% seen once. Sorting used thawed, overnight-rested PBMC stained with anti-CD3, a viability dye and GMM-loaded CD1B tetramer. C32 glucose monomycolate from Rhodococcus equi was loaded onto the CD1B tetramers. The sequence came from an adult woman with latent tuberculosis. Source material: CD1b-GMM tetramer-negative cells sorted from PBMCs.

The CDR3 DNA reads TGTGCCAGTAGTATGTTTGGCGGGAGTACCACCGGGGAGCTGTTTTTT. It codes for CASSMFGGSTTGELFF. The rearrangement uses TRBV19 and TRBJ2-2, with TRBD2 identical over 7 bases. The germline gives CDR1 LNHDA, CDR2 SQIVND (reference sequence). J was trimmed by 4 bases and V by 3 bases; bases with no gene match: 8. The CDR3 length is 16 residues.